In its sample, the clone carrying this T cell receptor beta chain was seen many times. Its antigen remains unknown. The CDR3 totals 16 residues. The V gene lost 2 bases and the J gene lost 0 bases, with 13 bases spanning the gap. The germline gives CDR1 KGHDR, CDR2 SFDVKD. TCRdb re-analysed the 5' RACE reads in MiXCR, keeping a single row per CDR3 protein. The data hold about 330,000 distinct CDR3 sequences, with 6.8% observed a single time. The entry originates in a study of T cells after yellow fever vaccination. About the research overall: Preparation of fractions with low cell numbers was performed using SMART-Seq v4 Ultra Low Input. Study results and limitations: Faster peaking, at day 5 versus 15, marked a secondary response that was weaker.

The J gene is TRBJ2-7, the V gene TRBV24-1; no clear D gene. This specimen consisted of PBMCs, obtained approximately 40 days after the first yellow fever vaccination. The receptor comes from a man between 18 and 35 years old who received the YFV17D yellow fever vaccine. DNA for the CDR3: TGTGCCACCAGTGATTGTCGGAAACCGACCTCCTACGAGCAGTACTTC. It codes for CATSDCRKPTSYEQYF.